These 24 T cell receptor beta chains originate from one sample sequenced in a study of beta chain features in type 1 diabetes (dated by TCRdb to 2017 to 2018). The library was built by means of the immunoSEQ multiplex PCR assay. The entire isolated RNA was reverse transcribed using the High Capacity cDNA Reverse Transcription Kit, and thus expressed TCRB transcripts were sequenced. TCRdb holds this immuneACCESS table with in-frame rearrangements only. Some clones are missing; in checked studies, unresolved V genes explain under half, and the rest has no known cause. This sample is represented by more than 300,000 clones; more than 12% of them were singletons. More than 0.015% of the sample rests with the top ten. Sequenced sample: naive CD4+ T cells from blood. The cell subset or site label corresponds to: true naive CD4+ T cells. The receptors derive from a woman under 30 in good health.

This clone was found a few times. The CDR3 is CASSPGAPVDTQYF. In DNA form, the CDR3 reads TGTGCCAGCTCACCTGGGGCCCCCGTAGATACGCAGTATTTT. The V gene is TRBV7-2, the J gene TRBJ2-3; D is perhaps TRBD1 (5 bases). V lost 8 bases to trimming and J lost 5 bases, with 17 bases between them. This CDR3 region has 14 residues. CDR1 is SGHTA and CDR2 is FQGNSA in the germline V gene.

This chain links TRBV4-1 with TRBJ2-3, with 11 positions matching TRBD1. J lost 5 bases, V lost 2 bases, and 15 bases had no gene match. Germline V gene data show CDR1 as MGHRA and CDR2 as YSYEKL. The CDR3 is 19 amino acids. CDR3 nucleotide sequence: TGCGCCAGCAGCCAACTACCGGGACAGGGGGTGGGAGCTGGAGATACGCAGTATTTT. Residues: CASSQLPGQGVGAGDTQYF.

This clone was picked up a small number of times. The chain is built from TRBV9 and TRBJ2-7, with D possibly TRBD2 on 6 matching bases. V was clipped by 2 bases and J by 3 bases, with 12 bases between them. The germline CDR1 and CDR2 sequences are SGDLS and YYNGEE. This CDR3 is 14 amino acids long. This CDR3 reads CASSVRRGGYEQYF. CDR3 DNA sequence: TGTGCCAGCAGCGTCCGGCGGGGAGGCTACGAGCAGTACTTC.

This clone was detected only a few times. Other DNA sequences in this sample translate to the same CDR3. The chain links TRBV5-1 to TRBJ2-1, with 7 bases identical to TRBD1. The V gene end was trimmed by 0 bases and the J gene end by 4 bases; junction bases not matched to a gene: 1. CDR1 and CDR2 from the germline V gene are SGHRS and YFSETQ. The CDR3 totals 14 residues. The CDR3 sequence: CASSLGDSYNEQFF. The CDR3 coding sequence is TGCGCCAGCAGCTTGGGGGACAGTTACAATGAGCAGTTCTTC.

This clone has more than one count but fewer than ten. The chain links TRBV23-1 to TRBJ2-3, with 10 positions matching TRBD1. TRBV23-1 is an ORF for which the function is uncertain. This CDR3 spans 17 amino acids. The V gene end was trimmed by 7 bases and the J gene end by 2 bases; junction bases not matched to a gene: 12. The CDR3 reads CASKDPGTGVSTDTQYF. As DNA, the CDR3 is TGCGCCAGCAAGGACCCCGGGACAGGGGTGTCCACAGATACGCAGTATTTT.

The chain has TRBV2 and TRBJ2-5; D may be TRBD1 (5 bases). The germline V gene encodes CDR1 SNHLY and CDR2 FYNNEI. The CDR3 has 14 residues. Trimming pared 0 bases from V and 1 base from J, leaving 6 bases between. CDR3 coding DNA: TGTGCCAGCAGTGAAGCCAGGGTCCAAGAGACCCAGTACTTC. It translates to CASSEARVQETQYF.

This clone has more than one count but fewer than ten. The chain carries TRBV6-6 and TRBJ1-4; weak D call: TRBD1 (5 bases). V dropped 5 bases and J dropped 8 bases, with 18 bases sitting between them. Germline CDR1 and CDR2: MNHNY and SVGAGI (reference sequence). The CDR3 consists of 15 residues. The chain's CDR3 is CASSPNKGSGEKLFF. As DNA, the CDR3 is TGTGCCAGCAGTCCTAATAAGGGGTCTGGCGAAAAACTGTTTTTT.

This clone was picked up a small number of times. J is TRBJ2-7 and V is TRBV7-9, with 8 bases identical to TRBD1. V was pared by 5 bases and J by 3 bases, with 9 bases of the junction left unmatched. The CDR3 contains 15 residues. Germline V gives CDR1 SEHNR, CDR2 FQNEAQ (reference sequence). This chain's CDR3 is CASSPDRGRFYEQYF. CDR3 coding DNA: TGTGCCAGCAGCCCCGACAGGGGAAGGTTCTACGAGCAGTACTTC.

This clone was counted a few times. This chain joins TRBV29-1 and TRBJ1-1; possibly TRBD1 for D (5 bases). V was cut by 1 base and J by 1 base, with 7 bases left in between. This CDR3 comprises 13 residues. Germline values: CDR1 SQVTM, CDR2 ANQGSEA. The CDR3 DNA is TGCAGCGTTGAAGGAACAGGGAACACTGAAGCTTTCTTT. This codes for CSVEGTGNTEAFF.

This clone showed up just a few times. CDR3 sequence (DNA): TGCAGCGGAACCATGCTGGGACAGGGTTATGTCCATGAGCAGTTCTTC. This translates into CSGTMLGQGYVHEQFF. The genes are TRBV29-1 and TRBJ2-1; TRBD1 matches 9 bases. The CDR3 contains 16 residues. V was pared by 7 bases and J by 8 bases, with 18 bases of the junction left unmatched. CDR1 is SQVTM and CDR2 is ANQGSEA in the germline V gene.

The DNA for the CDR3 is TGTGCCAGCAGTTTCCTATCGAGGCAGCAAGAGACCCAGTACTTC. Translation gives CASSFLSRQQETQYF. The J gene is TRBJ2-5, the V gene TRBV25-1; D unresolved. CDR1 MGHDK and CDR2 SYGVNS come from the germline V gene. V was clipped by 5 bases and J by 2 bases, with 15 bases between them. The CDR3 spans 15 residues.

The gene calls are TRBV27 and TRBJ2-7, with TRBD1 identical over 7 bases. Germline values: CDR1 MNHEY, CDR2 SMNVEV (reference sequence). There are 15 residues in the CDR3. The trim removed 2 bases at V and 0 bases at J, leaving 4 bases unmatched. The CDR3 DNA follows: TGTGCCAGCAGTTTAGCCAGGGGGTACTCCTACGAGCAGTACTTC. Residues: CASSLARGYSYEQYF.

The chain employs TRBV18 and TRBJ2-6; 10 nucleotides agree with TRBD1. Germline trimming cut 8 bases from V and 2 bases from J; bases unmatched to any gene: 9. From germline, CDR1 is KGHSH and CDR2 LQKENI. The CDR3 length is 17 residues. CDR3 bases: TGTGCCAGCACTCGACAGGGGGCTACCCCTGGGGCCAACGTCCTGACTTTC. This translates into CASTRQGATPGANVLTF.

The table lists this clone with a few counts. The CDR3 nucleotides read TGCGCCAGCAGCCAAGTTTACGGGGGGATTAGTCCCTACGAGCAGTACTTC. Translating gives CASSQVYGGISPYEQYF. The rearrangement links TRBV4-1 to TRBJ2-7, with TRBD2 matching 7 bases. This CDR3 contains 17 residues. Unmatched junction bases numbered 11, after V lost 1 base and J lost 2 bases. From germline, CDR1 is MGHRA and CDR2 YSYEKL.

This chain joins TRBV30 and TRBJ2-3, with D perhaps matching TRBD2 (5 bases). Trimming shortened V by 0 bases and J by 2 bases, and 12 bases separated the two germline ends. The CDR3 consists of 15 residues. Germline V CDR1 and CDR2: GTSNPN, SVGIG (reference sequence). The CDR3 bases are TGTGCCTGGAGTGTAACAGCGGTACTCACAGATACGCAGTATTTT. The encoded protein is CAWSVTAVLTDTQYF.

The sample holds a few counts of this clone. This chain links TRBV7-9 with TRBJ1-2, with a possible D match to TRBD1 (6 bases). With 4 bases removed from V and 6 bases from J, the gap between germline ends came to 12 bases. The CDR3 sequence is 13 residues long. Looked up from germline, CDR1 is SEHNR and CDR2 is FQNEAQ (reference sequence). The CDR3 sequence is CASSSTDRHGYTF. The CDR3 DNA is TGTGCCAGCAGCTCGACAGACAGGCATGGCTACACCTTC. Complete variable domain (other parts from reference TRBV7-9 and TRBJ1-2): DTGVSQNPRHKITKRGQNVTFRCDPISEHNRLYWYRQTLGQGPEFLTYFQNEAQLEKSRLLSDRFSAERPKGSFSTLEIQRTEQGDSAMYLCASSSTDRHGYTFGSGTRLTVV.

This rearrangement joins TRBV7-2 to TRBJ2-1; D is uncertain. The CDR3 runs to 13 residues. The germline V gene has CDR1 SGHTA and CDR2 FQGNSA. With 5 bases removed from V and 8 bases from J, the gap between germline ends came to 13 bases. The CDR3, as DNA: TGTGCCAGCAGCCCGCCTTTACGGGATGAGCAGTTCTTC. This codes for CASSPPLRDEQFF.

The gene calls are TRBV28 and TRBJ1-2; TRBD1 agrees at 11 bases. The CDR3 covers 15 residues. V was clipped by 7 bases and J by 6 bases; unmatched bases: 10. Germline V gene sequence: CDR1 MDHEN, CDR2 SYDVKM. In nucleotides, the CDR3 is TGTGCCAGCATCTCGGGACAGGGGGATCAGCATGGCTACACCTTC. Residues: CASISGQGDQHGYTF.

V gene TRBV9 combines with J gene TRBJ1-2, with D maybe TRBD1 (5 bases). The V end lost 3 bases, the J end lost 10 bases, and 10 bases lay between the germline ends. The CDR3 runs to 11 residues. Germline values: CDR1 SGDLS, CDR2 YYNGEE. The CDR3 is CASSAPGYYTF. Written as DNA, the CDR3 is TGTGCCAGCAGCGCCCCAGGGTACTACACCTTC.

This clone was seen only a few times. The CDR3 here is CASSLLGAGDEKLFF. Here the CDR3 DNA reads TGTGCCAGCAGTTTACTGGGGGCGGGCGATGAAAAACTGTTTTTT. The V and J genes are TRBV27 and TRBJ1-4; tentative D call: TRBD1 (6 bases). Per germline, CDR1 MNHEY and CDR2 SMNVEV (reference sequence). The length of the CDR3 is 15 residues. Trimming stripped 2 bases from V and 6 bases from J, with 13 bases between. Based on the CDR3 plus reference TRBV27 and TRBJ1-4, the full variable domain is EAQVTQNPRYLITVTGKKLTVTCSQNMNHEYMSWYRQDPGLGLRQIYYSMNVEVTDKGDVPEGYKVSRKEKRNFPLILESPSPNQTSLYFCASSLLGAGDEKLFFGSGTQLSVL.

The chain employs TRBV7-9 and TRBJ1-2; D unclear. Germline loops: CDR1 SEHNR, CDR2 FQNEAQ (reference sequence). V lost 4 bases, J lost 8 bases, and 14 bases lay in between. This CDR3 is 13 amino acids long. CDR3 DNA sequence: TGTGCCAGCAGCTCCCAGGTGGTGGGCGGCTACACCTTC. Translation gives CASSSQVVGGYTF.

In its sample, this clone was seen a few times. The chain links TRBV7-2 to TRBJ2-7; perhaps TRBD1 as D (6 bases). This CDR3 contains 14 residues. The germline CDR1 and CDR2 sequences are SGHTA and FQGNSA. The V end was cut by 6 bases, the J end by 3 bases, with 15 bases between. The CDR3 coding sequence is TGTGCCAGCAGTCTTAGGACAGAAAACTACGAGCAGTACTTC. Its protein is CASSLRTENYEQYF.

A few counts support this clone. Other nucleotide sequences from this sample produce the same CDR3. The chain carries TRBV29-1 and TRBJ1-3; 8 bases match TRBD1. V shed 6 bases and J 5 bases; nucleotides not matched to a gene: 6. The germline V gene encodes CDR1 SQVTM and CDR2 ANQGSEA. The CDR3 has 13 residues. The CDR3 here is CSVAGQGRNTIYF. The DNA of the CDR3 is TGCAGCGTAGCCGGACAGGGAAGAAACACCATATATTTT.

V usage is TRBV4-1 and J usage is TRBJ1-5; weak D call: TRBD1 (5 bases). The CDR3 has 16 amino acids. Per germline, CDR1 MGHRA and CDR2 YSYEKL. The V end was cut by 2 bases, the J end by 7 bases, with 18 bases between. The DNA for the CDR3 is TGCGCCAGCAGCCAACGGAGTTTCGGGGGTAACCAGCCCCAGCATTTT. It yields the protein CASSQRSFGGNQPQHF.